Given below is one TCR beta chain in context. The antigen is unknown. TCRdb's copy holds only in-frame clones and misses some; the assay was immunoSEQ multiplex PCR. The sample lists about 60,000 clones, approximately 82% seen once, with about 19% in the top ten. The data originate from a study of T cell responses to AZD1222 COVID-19 vaccine. Overall study results and limits: Seropositivity was recorded at baseline in only 6 or 7 AZD1222 recipients. Donors, mostly white British, included more females; clonal diversity was possibly underestimated.

V shed 5 bases, J shed 2 bases, and the junction held 6 bases outside the gene matches. CDR1 and CDR2 (germline): SGHKS, YYEKEE (reference sequence). This CDR3 is built from 16 residues. The source of this sequence is an adult in good health. This specimen consisted of peripheral blood, obtained on day 0 of AZD1222 vaccination. The chain carries TRBV5-5 and TRBJ2-1; TRBD1 agrees at 11 bases. Here the CDR3 DNA reads TGTGCCAGCAGGCGGAAGGGACAGGGGGCCTACAATGAGCAGTTCTTC. It yields the protein CASRRKGQGAYNEQFF.